The 29 T cell receptor beta chains below were found in one sample sequenced in a study of cytomegalovirus exposure and HLA in healthy donors. Both 60 Vbeta primers and 13 Jbeta primers went into the PCR. Clones were read by immunoSEQ multiplex PCR, and TCRdb kept only the in-frame ones, dropping some. The top ten hold about 4.3% of the sample, which has 150,000 to 200,000 clones, approximately 80% seen once. Sequencing was performed on PBMCs. The receptors were gathered from a man aged 30 to 39 in good health and CMV-seronegative.

This clone was counted only a few times. The gene calls are TRBV7-3 and TRBJ1-6, with D perhaps matching TRBD1 (5 bases). CDR1 SGHTA and CDR2 FQGTGA come from the germline V gene. The CDR3 is 14 amino acids. The V and J ends lost 4 bases and 10 bases respectively, with 14 bases between them. The CDR3 DNA reads TGTGCCAGCAGCTCTTCAGGGATTGGGTCACCCCTCCACTTT. Translating it yields CASSSSGIGSPLHF.

V gene TRBV7-8 combines with J gene TRBJ2-1; 15 bases match TRBD2. In germline, CDR1 is SGHVS, CDR2 FQNEAQ. Germline trimming cut 5 bases from V and 1 base from J; bases unmatched to any gene: 6. The CDR3 covers 18 residues. Here the CDR3 reads CASSMRTSGGASYNEQFF. The CDR3 DNA follows: TGTGCCAGCAGCATGCGGACTAGCGGGGGGGCGTCCTACAATGAGCAGTTCTTC.

J is TRBJ2-3 and V is TRBV9; D ambiguous. Trimming removed 0 bases at V and 4 bases at J, with 6 bases between. The CDR3 consists of 13 residues. Germline V gives CDR1 SGDLS, CDR2 YYNGEE. DNA for the CDR3: TGTGCCAGCAGCGTAGTGAGCCCAGATACGCAGTATTTT. Amino acids: CASSVVSPDTQYF.

CDR3 amino acids: CASSEAARGRRYGYTF. In DNA, the CDR3 is TGTGCCAGCAGTGAAGCGGCAAGGGGGCGCAGATATGGCTACACCTTC. The V call is TRBV25-1, the J call TRBJ1-2; 7 bases fit TRBD1. The CDR3 consists of 16 residues. The V and J ends lost 2 bases and 5 bases, in that order; junction bases with no gene match: 11. The germline V gene encodes CDR1 MGHDK and CDR2 SYGVNS.

The V and J genes are TRBV2 and TRBJ1-2, with TRBD1 matching over 7 bases. V dropped 4 bases and J dropped 7; count of bases not matched to a gene: 9. The CDR3 has 14 residues. In germline, CDR1 is SNHLY, CDR2 FYNNEI. The CDR3 sequence: CASSGEDRMGGYTF. The DNA of the CDR3 is TGTGCCAGCAGTGGTGAGGACAGGATGGGTGGCTACACCTTC.

The chain employs TRBV7-3 and TRBJ2-1; no clear D gene. This CDR3 is built from 13 residues. Germline V lookup: CDR1 SGHTA, CDR2 FQGTGA. V was trimmed by 3 bases and J by 10 bases, leaving 13 bases between them. CDR3 protein: CASSLISPQEQFF. The DNA for the CDR3 is TGTGCCAGCAGCTTGATATCCCCACAGGAGCAGTTCTTC.

This clone was found a few times. This rearrangement joins TRBV29-1 to TRBJ2-7, with 8 bases that match TRBD1. The germline gives CDR1 SQVTM, CDR2 ANQGSEA. This CDR3 comprises 16 residues. After removal of 5 bases from V and 3 bases from J, the junction contained 15 bases not matched to a gene. This CDR3 is CSVFGVTGQDIYEQYF. In nucleotides, the CDR3 is TGCAGCGTTTTTGGGGTGACGGGACAGGACATCTACGAGCAGTACTTC.

Of note for this clone: A read error may produce the germline difference seen at one junction end. The rearrangement uses TRBV19 and TRBJ1-6; D remains unclear. The CDR3 is 14 amino acids. The germline V gene has CDR1 LNHDA and CDR2 SQIVND (reference sequence). The CDR3, as DNA: TGTGCCAGTAGTTCCAGTTTCAGTGTTCCCCACACCCGCTTT. Translation: CASSSSFSVPHTRF. The full variable domain, its missing parts supplied by reference TRBV19 and TRBJ1-6, is DGGITQSPKYLFRKEGQNVTLSCEQNLNHDAMYWYRQDPGQGLRLIYYSQIVNDFQKGDIAEGYSVSREKKESFPLTVTSAQKNPTAFYLCASSSSFSVPHTRFGNGTRLTVT.

This clone was recorded only once. The rearrangement joins TRBV6-5 to TRBJ2-7; D is perhaps TRBD2 (6 bases). The CDR3 extends over 15 amino acids. Between the trimmed V and J ends, which lost 2 bases and 0 bases, there was a span of 11 bases. In germline, CDR1 is MNHEY, CDR2 SVGAGI. The DNA for the CDR3 is TGTGCCAGCAGTTACCGGGACGGGAGCTCCTACGAGCAGTACTTC. It specifies CASSYRDGSSYEQYF.

This clone was counted a few times. The chain couples TRBV6-1 to TRBJ2-3; TRBD1 matches at 8 bases. This CDR3 comprises 16 residues. Trimming at V came to 0 bases and at J to 3 bases, leaving 5 bases not matched to a gene. Germline CDR1 MNHNS, CDR2 SASEGT. CDR3 residues: CASSEALGTGTDTQYF. The CDR3, as DNA: TGTGCCAGCAGTGAAGCCCTCGGGACAGGTACAGATACGCAGTATTTT.

V is TRBV5-1 and J is TRBJ2-5; 13 bases fit TRBD2. Germline lookup yields CDR1 SGHRS and CDR2 YFSETQ. The V and J ends lost 3 bases and 7 bases, in that order; junction bases with no gene match: 9. The CDR3 runs 16 residues. The CDR3 bases are TGCGCCAGCAGCTCCACTAGCGGGGGGGCCGGGGTGACCCAGTACTTC. Residues: CASSSTSGGAGVTQYF.

The CDR3 loop reads CASSFSGGDRWYF. In DNA form, the CDR3 reads TGTGCCAGCAGTTTTTCGGGGGGGGACCGGTGGTATTTT. This sequence joins TRBV27 and TRBJ2-3; 8 positions match TRBD2. The CDR3 covers 13 residues. The germline V gene encodes CDR1 MNHEY and CDR2 SMNVEV (reference sequence). With V trimmed by 3 bases and J by 14 bases, 10 bases remained unmatched.

CDR3 region: CSVGTSTYNEQFF. In nucleotides, the CDR3 is TGCAGCGTGGGAACTAGCACTTACAATGAGCAGTTCTTC. This rearrangement joins TRBV29-1 to TRBJ2-1, with D perhaps matching TRBD2 (6 bases). CDR1 is SQVTM, CDR2 ANQGSEA, per germline. The V end was cut by 6 bases, the J end by 4 bases, with 13 bases between. This CDR3 is built from 13 residues.

J is TRBJ1-2 and V is TRBV4-1; D not resolved. The CDR3 is 15 residues long. Deletions cut 0 bases from V and 7 bases from J, with 15 bases between. Germline lookup yields CDR1 MGHRA and CDR2 YSYEKL. The CDR3 spells CASSQESPRRSGYTF. The DNA for the CDR3 is TGCGCCAGCAGCCAAGAGTCTCCCCGGAGGAGTGGCTACACCTTC.

The chain joins TRBV7-9 to TRBJ2-1; possible D gene TRBD1, 5 bases. With 1 base removed from V and 15 bases from J, the gap between germline ends came to 16 bases. CDR3 size: 13 residues. CDR1 and CDR2 (germline): SEHNR, FQNEAQ (reference sequence). The CDR3 DNA reads TGTGCCAGCAGCTTAGGACCTCAGGGAAGGACGTTCTTC. This sequence encodes CASSLGPQGRTFF.

The rearrangement uses TRBV5-1 and TRBJ2-7; D perhaps matches TRBD1 (5 bases). The CDR3 runs 13 residues. Germline V gene lookup returns CDR1 SGHRS and CDR2 YFSETQ. Trimming removed 1 base at V and 0 bases at J, with 5 bases between. The DNA of the CDR3 is TGCGCCAGCAGCTTGAGGGGCTCCTACGAGCAGTACTTC. Its translation: CASSLRGSYEQYF.

This clone has just one count. The chain recombines TRBV4-3 with TRBJ1-6, with D possibly matching TRBD1 (5 bases). The V end lost 0 bases, the J end lost 0 bases, and 15 bases lay between the germline ends. Germline V gene lookup returns CDR1 LGHNA and CDR2 YSLEER. CDR3 length: 19 amino acids. The DNA for the CDR3 is TGCGCCAGCAGCCAAGATCCTAGGGGCGCTGGCTCCTATAATTCACCCCTCCACTTT. It yields the protein CASSQDPRGAGSYNSPLHF.

This chain joins TRBV7-9 and TRBJ2-7; TRBD1 agrees at 10 bases. J gave up 2 bases and V 5 bases, and 6 bases lay outside the gene matches. The CDR3 runs to 15 residues. CDR1 and CDR2 from the germline V gene are SEHNR and FQNEAQ (reference sequence). CDR3 bases: TGTGCCAGCAGCCGGGACAGGGGATTTGCCTACGAGCAGTACTTC. Its translation: CASSRDRGFAYEQYF.

This chain connects TRBV19 to TRBJ2-2; D may be TRBD1 (5 bases). The ends were cut back, 2 bases at V and 7 bases at J, with 5 bases in the middle. In germline, CDR1 is LNHDA, CDR2 SQIVND (reference sequence). The CDR3 totals 12 residues. The CDR3 is CASSIRGGELFF. For the CDR3, the DNA is TGTGCCAGTAGTATAAGGGGCGGGGAGCTGTTTTTT.

This clone appeared once. The chain uses TRBV4-3 and TRBJ1-5, with D unclear. Trimming removed 0 bases at V and 0 bases at J, with 6 bases between. The CDR3 has 15 residues. The germline V gene encodes CDR1 LGHNA and CDR2 YSLEER. The CDR3 coding sequence is TGCGCCAGCAGCCAAGAAGACAATAGCAATCAGCCCCAGCATTTT. It yields the protein CASSQEDNSNQPQHF.

This chain uses TRBV19 with TRBJ1-1, with D unresolved. Germline lookup yields CDR1 LNHDA and CDR2 SQIVND (reference sequence). V was pared by 5 bases and J by 1 base, with 8 bases between. This CDR3 region has 13 residues. The CDR3 DNA reads as TGTGCCAGTAGTTCACGTAGGAACACTGAAGCTTTCTTT. Translation: CASSSRRNTEAFF.

The chain combines TRBV21-1 with TRBJ2-4; TRBD1 is taken as the D call from the table, unchecked against the DNA. TRBV21-1 counts as a pseudogene. This CDR3 has 18 residues. The CDR3 coding sequence is TGTGCCAGCAGCAAAAAGTCAGGGCTGGTTCTAGCCAAAAACATTCAGTACTTC. Translated, it gives CASSKKSGLVLAKNIQYF.

The V gene is TRBV29-1, the J gene TRBJ1-1, with TRBD1 matching over 8 bases. Trimming at V came to 4 bases and at J to 8 bases, leaving 3 bases not matched to a gene. Per germline, CDR1 SQVTM and CDR2 ANQGSEA. The CDR3 length is 11 residues. In nucleotides, the CDR3 is TGCAGCGTTGGCACAGGGGGAGAAGCTTTCTTT. Translating gives CSVGTGGEAFF.

The chain combines TRBV7-2 with TRBJ1-5; 9 positions agree with TRBD1. This CDR3 comprises 16 residues. Germline trimming cut 0 bases from V and 6 bases from J; bases unmatched to any gene: 6. Per the germline V gene, CDR1 is SGHTA and CDR2 is FQGNSA. The CDR3 loop reads CASSLAGQGVSQPQHF. CDR3 sequence (DNA): TGTGCCAGCAGCTTAGCGGGACAGGGAGTGAGTCAGCCCCAGCATTTT.

The rearrangement joins TRBV6-5 to TRBJ2-1; TRBD1 matches 7 bases. This CDR3 is built from 13 residues. Germline V gene sequence: CDR1 MNHEY, CDR2 SVGAGI. The V segment lost 5 bases and the J segment 5 bases; nucleotides outside the gene matches: 3. CDR3 DNA sequence: TGTGCCAGCAGTCTCCAGGGGGACAATGAGCAGTTCTTC. Translating it yields CASSLQGDNEQFF.

This chain connects TRBV9 to TRBJ2-1, with D perhaps matching TRBD2 (5 bases). This CDR3 region has 16 residues. Per the germline V gene, CDR1 is SGDLS and CDR2 is YYNGEE. The V gene lost 3 bases and the J gene lost 0 bases, with 13 bases spanning the gap. The CDR3 nucleotides read TGTGCCAGCAGCGCCCCCTCGGGGATCTCCTACAATGAGCAGTTCTTC. Its protein product is CASSAPSGISYNEQFF.

This clone was seen only a few times. This chain links TRBV4-3 with TRBJ2-5; D is possibly TRBD1 (6 bases). The V end lost 0 bases, the J end lost 0 bases, and 14 bases lay between the germline ends. Germline V gene sequence: CDR1 LGHNA, CDR2 YSLEER. CDR3 size: 17 residues. In nucleotides, the CDR3 is TGCGCCAGCAGCCAAGAATGGACAGTAAACCACCAAGAGACCCAGTACTTC. Protein sequence: CASSQEWTVNHQETQYF.

This chain uses TRBV19 with TRBJ2-1; TRBD2 aligns across 8 bases. Unmatched junction bases numbered 5, after V lost 5 bases and J lost 5 bases. CDR3 size: 14 residues. Germline-derived CDR1 and CDR2 are LNHDA and SQIVND (reference sequence). Here the CDR3 DNA reads TGTGCCAGTAGTGTCGGGACTAGTGACAATGAGCAGTTCTTC. Translated: CASSVGTSDNEQFF.

This clone was counted a single time. This sequence joins TRBV6-6 and TRBJ1-2; a possible D gene is TRBD1 (6 bases). Germline assignment: CDR1 MNHNY and CDR2 SVGAGI (reference sequence). Trimming took 6 bases from V and 2 from J, leaving 13 bases between them. This CDR3 is built from 14 residues. The CDR3 region is CASSRFTGNYGYTF. As DNA, the CDR3 is TGTGCCAGCAGCCGATTTACAGGGAACTATGGCTACACCTTC.